What follows are 27 T cell receptor beta chains derived from one specimen sequenced in a study of chemoradiotherapy in HPV16-positive cancers. The assay was immunoSEQ multiplex PCR, and TCRdb's table has in-frame clones only and misses some. The data show 20,000 to 25,000 clones, approximately 84% seen once. Specimen: blood, collected from a patient who underwent chemoradiotherapy. These receptors were taken from a human donor with HPV-associated anogenital cancer.

As to this clone: A junction end diverges from the germline sequence, so it may reflect a read error. The rearrangement links TRBV11-1 to TRBJ2-5; 12 bases map to TRBD2. Germline CDR1 SGHAT, CDR2 FQDESV (reference sequence). The CDR3 spans 16 residues. CDR3: CASSLITSGRSETQHF. The CDR3 bases are TGTGCCAGCAGCTTAATCACTAGCGGGAGGTCTGAGACCCAGCACTTC.

V gene TRBV30 combines with J gene TRBJ1-1, with D perhaps TRBD1 (5 bases). The V gene's germline CDR1 is GTSNPN and CDR2 SVGIG (reference sequence). The V end was cut by 5 bases, the J end by 1 base, with 14 bases between. The CDR3 runs 14 residues. CDR3 DNA sequence: TGTGCCTGGGCGACAGCACCCCCGAACACTGAAGCTTTCTTT. It specifies CAWATAPPNTEAFF.

V and J are TRBV15 and TRBJ2-5; D not resolved. Germline CDR1 LNHNV, CDR2 YYDKDF (reference sequence). CDR3 length equals 12 residues. The ends were cut back, 0 bases at V and 1 base at J, with 0 bases in the middle. The CDR3 here is CATSRDQETQYF. CDR3 DNA: TGTGCCACCAGCAGAGACCAAGAGACCCAGTACTTC. Based on the CDR3 plus reference TRBV15 and TRBJ2-5, the full variable domain is DAMVIQNPRYQVTQFGKPVTLSCSQTLNHNVMYWYQQKSSQAPKLLFHYYDKDFNNEADTPDNFQSRRPNTSFCFLDIRSPGLGDTAMYLCATSRDQETQYFGPGTRLLVL.

V is TRBV6-1 and J is TRBJ2-3, with TRBD1 as a possible D gene (6 bases). CDR3 length: 18 amino acids. V dropped 4 bases and J dropped 2 bases, with 22 bases sitting between them. CDR1 and CDR2 (germline): MNHNS, SASEGT. For the CDR3, the DNA is TGTGCCAGCAGTGGAATCCACAGGGTGAGGGGTCCCACAGATACGCAGTATTTT. Protein product: CASSGIHRVRGPTDTQYF.

CDR3 DNA sequence: TGTGCCAGCAGTCTTGGGGGGGGAACAGATACGCAGTATTTT. It codes for CASSLGGGTDTQYF. The chain uses TRBV6-4 and TRBJ2-3, with 7 bases that match TRBD2. With V trimmed by 5 bases and J by 3 bases, 5 bases remained unmatched. CDR3 length: 14 amino acids. The germline gives CDR1 MRHNA, CDR2 SNTAGT.

This chain uses TRBV9 with TRBJ2-1, with 7 bases lining up with TRBD1. The ends lost 0 bases at V and 5 bases at J; junction bases unmatched: 5. CDR3 length equals 15 residues. Germline V gene lookup returns CDR1 SGDLS and CDR2 YYNGEE. The CDR3 protein is CASSVVQGSHNEQFF. CDR3 nucleotide sequence: TGTGCCAGCAGCGTAGTACAGGGGTCCCACAATGAGCAGTTCTTC.

V is TRBV29-1 and J is TRBJ2-7; D is unresolved. This CDR3 is built from 13 residues. Germline lookup yields CDR1 SQVTM and CDR2 ANQGSEA. V was shortened by 0 bases and J by 4 bases, with 10 bases between the two germline ends. CDR3 sequence: CSVEDRQSYEQYF. CDR3 bases: TGCAGCGTTGAAGATCGACAATCTTACGAGCAGTACTTC.

The V gene is TRBV2, the J gene TRBJ1-2; 7 bases are shared with TRBD1. This CDR3 is built from 15 residues. Germline V gene data show CDR1 as SNHLY and CDR2 as FYNNEI. Trimming removed 2 bases from V and 5 bases from J; junction bases left unmatched: 8. The CDR3 sequence: CASSEPRGMEYGYTF. The DNA for the CDR3 is TGTGCCAGCAGTGAACCCAGGGGGATGGAATATGGCTACACCTTC.

This clone was observed a single time. The chain links TRBV7-9 to TRBJ1-2; D may be TRBD1 (5 bases). The CDR3 length is 14 residues. CDR1 is SEHNR and CDR2 is FQNEAQ in the germline V gene (reference sequence). V was pared by 4 bases and J by 0 bases, with 9 bases between. CDR3 in amino acids: CASSSPGPNYGYTF. The CDR3 DNA is TGTGCCAGCAGCTCCCCGGGGCCTAACTATGGCTACACCTTC.

The gene calls are TRBV4-3 and TRBJ1-4, with D tentatively TRBD1 (6 bases). Germline V gene lookup returns CDR1 LGHNA and CDR2 YSLEER. Trimming left V 1 base short and J 0 bases short, with 9 bases between. The CDR3 sequence is 16 residues long. CDR3 in DNA: TGCGCCAGCAGCCAAGTCGGGACAACAACTAATGAAAAACTGTTTTTT. Its translation is CASSQVGTTTNEKLFF.

The rearrangement links TRBV14 to TRBJ1-6; the D is unclear. The germline V gene encodes CDR1 SGHDN and CDR2 FVKESK. V shed 0 bases and J shed 0 bases, with 9 bases lying between them. The CDR3 loop spans 17 amino acids. In nucleotides, the CDR3 is TGTGCCAGCAGCCAAGAAGCCCGGAGCTCCTATAATTCACCCCTCCACTTT. Its protein is CASSQEARSSYNSPLHF.

This chain uses TRBV7-2 with TRBJ2-3, with unresolved D. Germline lookup yields CDR1 SGHTA and CDR2 FQGNSA. V lost 2 bases and J 4 bases, leaving 4 bases between the germline ends. The CDR3 length is 12 residues. The CDR3 loop reads CASSLSADTQYF. CDR3 DNA sequence: TGTGCCAGCAGCTTATCGGCAGATACGCAGTATTTT.

The V and J genes are TRBV29-1 and TRBJ1-1; D remains ambiguous. Per germline, CDR1 SQVTM and CDR2 ANQGSEA. The germline V and J ends were trimmed by 4 bases and 7 bases, with 16 bases remaining between them. The CDR3 length is 13 residues. DNA of the CDR3: TGCAGCGTTGTCGGAGGGCCAGCCAGTGAAGCTTTCTTT. Translation: CSVVGGPASEAFF.

In its sample, this clone was seen a few times. The chain uses TRBV6-5 and TRBJ2-7; 9 bases map to TRBD2. The CDR3 contains 15 residues. J lost 3 bases, V lost 2 bases, and 5 bases had no gene match. Germline CDR1 and CDR2: MNHEY and SVGAGI. CDR3 protein: CASSYRAGGHYEQYF. CDR3 in DNA: TGTGCCAGCAGTTACCGGGCGGGAGGGCACTACGAGCAGTACTTC.

V gene TRBV6-5 combines with J gene TRBJ2-7; possibly TRBD2 for D (7 bases). In germline, CDR1 is MNHEY, CDR2 SVGAGI. CDR3 length: 15 amino acids. Trimming took 5 bases from V and 0 from J, leaving 14 bases between them. Here the CDR3 DNA reads TGTGCCAGCAGTCTCCGGGGGGCGAGCTCCTACGAGCAGTACTTC. This translates into CASSLRGASSYEQYF.

This chain joins TRBV7-6 and TRBJ2-7; no clear D. The germline V and J ends were trimmed by 5 bases and 2 bases, with 10 bases remaining between them. Looked up from germline, CDR1 is SGHVS and CDR2 is FNYEAQ. The CDR3 is 13 residues long. The CDR3 DNA sequence: TGTGCCAGCAGCCCCCTGGCGGCCTACGAGCAGTACTTC. Protein sequence: CASSPLAAYEQYF.

The rearrangement uses TRBV5-5 and TRBJ2-5; 9 nucleotides line up with TRBD2. The length of the CDR3 is 16 residues. V gave up 0 bases and J gave up 2 bases; unmatched junction bases: 5. Looked up from germline, CDR1 is SGHKS and CDR2 is YYEKEE (reference sequence). CDR3 nucleotides: TGTGCCAGCAGCTTGGGAGCGGGGGGTACACAAGAGACCCAGTACTTC. This codes for CASSLGAGGTQETQYF. The full variable domain, rest sourced from reference TRBV5-5 and TRBJ2-5, is DAGVTQSPTHLIKTRGQQVTLRCSPISGHKSVSWYQQVLGQGPQFIFQYYEKEERGRGNFPDRFSARQFPNYSSELNVNALLLGDSALYLCASSLGAGGTQETQYFGPGTRLLVL.

This chain links TRBV5-4 with TRBJ1-1, with D perhaps matching TRBD1 (5 bases). Trimming shortened V by 4 bases and J by 1 base, and 17 bases separated the two germline ends. The germline CDR1 and CDR2 sequences are SGHNT and YYREEE (reference sequence). The CDR3 consists of 16 residues. The CDR3 DNA follows: TGTGCCAGCAGCCAGGGATATGGGGTGGAGAACACTGAAGCTTTCTTT. This sequence encodes CASSQGYGVENTEAFF.

V usage is TRBV7-8 and J usage is TRBJ1-2; D might be TRBD1 (5 bases). V lost 2 bases to trimming and J lost 7 bases, with 14 bases between them. This CDR3 is built from 14 residues. From germline, CDR1 is SGHVS and CDR2 FQNEAQ. CDR3 region: CASSLSRESAGYTF. The CDR3 region has the DNA TGTGCCAGCAGCTTAAGCAGGGAGAGCGCTGGCTACACCTTC.

V usage is TRBV11-2 and J usage is TRBJ1-5, with no clear D. Trimming took off 4 bases at V and 9 bases at J, with 13 bases between the two ends. The CDR3 is 13 residues long. CDR1 is SGHAT and CDR2 is FQNNGV in the germline V gene. This CDR3 reads CASSSGGRLPQHF. The CDR3 bases are TGTGCCAGCAGCTCCGGAGGGCGGTTGCCCCAGCATTTT.

This clone appeared a few times. V usage is TRBV9 and J usage is TRBJ2-2; D remains unclear. The CDR3 is 17 residues long. The germline V gene encodes CDR1 SGDLS and CDR2 YYNGEE. V was trimmed by 0 bases and J by 3 bases, leaving 15 bases between them. This CDR3 reads CASSVDEYLGYTGELFF. The CDR3 DNA follows: TGTGCCAGCAGCGTAGATGAGTATCTAGGCTACACCGGGGAGCTGTTTTTT. The entire variable domain, with the rest obtained from reference TRBV9 and TRBJ2-2, is as follows: DSGVTQTPKHLITATGQRVTLRCSPRSGDLSVYWYQQSLDQGLQFLIQYYNGEERAKGNILERFSAQQFPDLHSELNLSSLELGDSALYFCASSVDEYLGYTGELFFGEGSRLTVL.

The J gene is TRBJ1-1, the V gene TRBV7-2; D ambiguous. The germline CDR1 and CDR2 sequences are SGHTA and FQGNSA. CDR3 size: 15 residues. Trimming left V 5 bases short and J 3 bases short, with 16 bases between. The DNA for the CDR3 is TGTGCCAGCAGCCCCGGTAGGGTACCGGACACTGAAGCTTTCTTT. Protein product: CASSPGRVPDTEAFF.

The J gene is TRBJ1-4, the V gene TRBV4-1; TRBD1 is a possible D gene (5 bases). Germline-derived CDR1 and CDR2 are MGHRA and YSYEKL. CDR3 size: 16 residues. V lost 0 bases, J lost 3 bases, and 11 bases lay in between. The CDR3 region is CASSQDGGDPNEKLFF. CDR3 sequence (DNA): TGCGCCAGCAGCCAAGATGGGGGGGACCCTAATGAAAAACTGTTTTTT.

J is TRBJ1-5 and V is TRBV6-6, with 7 bases lining up with TRBD1. Germline V gene data show CDR1 as MNHNY and CDR2 as SVGAGI (reference sequence). This CDR3 is built from 16 residues. V lost 6 bases and J lost 0; bases outside the gene matches: 8. In nucleotides, the CDR3 is TGTGCCAGCAGAACCGGGACAGCGGTTAGCAATCAGCCCCAGCATTTT. Translation gives CASRTGTAVSNQPQHF.

There are a few counts of this clone. This chain joins TRBV20-1 and TRBJ2-5; tentative D call: TRBD1 (5 bases). Germline-derived CDR1 and CDR2 are DFQATT and SNEGSKA (reference sequence). V was trimmed by 3 bases and J by 5 bases, leaving 7 bases between them. This CDR3 contains 11 residues. The CDR3, as DNA: TGCAGTGCTAGTAAGGGGGAGACCCAGTACTTC. Residues: CSASKGETQYF.

The genes are TRBV4-3 and TRBJ1-1; D is perhaps TRBD1 (6 bases). This CDR3 has 15 amino acids. Germline V CDR1 and CDR2: LGHNA, YSLEER. Trimming removed 1 base at V and 1 base at J, with 10 bases between. The CDR3 DNA is TGCGCCAGCAGCCAAGTGAGGGGGGGGAACACTGAAGCTTTCTTT. Residues: CASSQVRGGNTEAFF.

The V call is TRBV5-1, the J call TRBJ2-7; D is unresolved. Germline-derived CDR1 and CDR2 are SGHRS and YFSETQ. Deletions cut 2 bases from V and 0 bases from J, with 9 bases between. The CDR3 is 14 amino acids. CDR3 sequence reads: CASSLVQASYEQYF. The DNA for the CDR3 is TGCGCCAGCAGCTTAGTTCAGGCCTCCTACGAGCAGTACTTC.